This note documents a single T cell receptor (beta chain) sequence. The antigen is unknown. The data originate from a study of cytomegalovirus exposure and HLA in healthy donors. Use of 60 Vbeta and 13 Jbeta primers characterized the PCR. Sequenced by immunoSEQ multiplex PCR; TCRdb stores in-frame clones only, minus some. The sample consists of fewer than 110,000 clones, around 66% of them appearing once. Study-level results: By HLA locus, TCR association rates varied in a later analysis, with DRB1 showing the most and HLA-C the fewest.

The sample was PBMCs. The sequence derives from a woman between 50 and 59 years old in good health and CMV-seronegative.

The CDR3 loop reads CASSPQMGPYLEPQHF. For the CDR3, the DNA is TGCGCCAGCAGCCCCCAGATGGGGCCCTACCTCGAGCCCCAGCATTTT. This sequence joins TRBV4-1 and TRBJ1-5, with D maybe TRBD1 (5 bases). This CDR3 is 16 amino acids long. Trimming stripped 4 bases from V and 8 bases from J, with 21 bases between. Germline V lookup: CDR1 MGHRA, CDR2 YSYEKL.